The clone carrying this T cell receptor (beta chain) has a handful of counts. V shed 6 bases and J shed 6 bases, with 13 bases lying between them. Germline CDR1 and CDR2: SQVTM and ANQGSEA. This CDR3 spans 12 amino acids. This specimen comes from a study of control samples from healthy donors and cancer patients. Generated by immunoSEQ multiplex PCR, the TCRdb table keeps only in-frame clones and is missing some. Of some 120,000 clones in the sample, more than 75% are singletons; the top ten hold over 2%. J is TRBJ2-3 and V is TRBV29-1; D uncertain. This sequence was found in a woman aged 70-85 years in good health. The sample consisted of blood. The CDR3 nucleotides read TGCAGCGTCTCCGACGGCTCGGATACGCAGTATTTT. It yields the protein CSVSDGSDTQYF.